Listed below are T cell receptor beta chains from one sample, sequenced in a study of T cells in Graves' hyperthyroidism and ophthalmopathy. TCRdb recomputed calls from the multiplex PCR reads with MiXCR, one row per CDR3 protein. The sample contains about half a million distinct CDR3 sequences, approximately 25% of which appear only once. The sequencing sample was made of blood. These receptors were obtained from a woman under 40 with Graves' ophthalmopathy. The CDR3 runs from the conserved cysteine through the conserved F or W. The D gene is left open where the match is weak. Only some rows state a clone size, as once, few, many or a class for expanded clones.

d_call	j_call	v_call	clone_size	cdr3_aa	cdr3_nt
TRBD1	TRBJ2-7	TRBV29-1	many	CSAGGGYEQYF	TGCAGCGCAGGGGGCGGGTACGAGCAGTACTTC
-	TRBJ2-7	TRBV6-1	-	CASSERQGLRYEQYF	TGTGCCAGCAGTGAAAGGCAGGGATTACGCTACGAGCAGTACTTC
-	TRBJ1-5	TRBV6-2/TRBV6-3	-	CASRVFNQPQHF	TGTGCCAGCAGGGTCTTCAATCAGCCCCAGCATTTT
-	TRBJ1-2	TRBV19	many	CASSTGIIMNYGYTF	TGTGCCAGTAGTACCGGGATCATAATGAATTATGGCTACACCTTC
TRBD1	TRBJ1-4	TRBV5-1	few	CASSLAPTGGIEKLFF	TGCGCCAGCAGCTTGGCCCCGACAGGGGGGATTGAAAAACTGTTTTTT
-	TRBJ1-3	TRBV10-3	many	CAIRPQASSGNTIYF	TGTGCCATCAGGCCCCAGGCGAGCTCTGGAAACACCATATATTTT
-	TRBJ2-7	TRBV12-3/TRBV12-4	many	CASSHLRGEQYF	TGTGCCAGCAGTCACTTAAGGGGGGAGCAGTACTTC
-	TRBJ1-1	TRBV19	many	CASALLGINTEAFF	TGTGCCAGTGCGCTGTTGGGGATCAACACTGAAGCTTTCTTT
TRBD1	TRBJ1-1	TRBV4-1	few	CASSQGFAGTGTEAFF	TGCGCCAGCAGCCAAGGATTCGCAGGGACAGGGACTGAAGCTTTCTTT
-	TRBJ1-2	TRBV20-1	many	CSARDDGEKINYGYTF	TGCAGTGCTAGAGACGACGGTGAAAAAATAAACTATGGCTACACCTTC
TRBD1	TRBJ2-7	TRBV6-1	-	CASSDGRTGFYEQYF	TGTGCCAGCAGTGACGGAAGGACAGGGTTCTACGAGCAGTACTTC
-	TRBJ2-7	TRBV20-1	many	CSARGPGAYEQYF	TGCAGTGCTAGAGGGCCAGGGGCCTACGAGCAGTACTTC
TRBD1	TRBJ2-7	TRBV20-1	many	CSANPGTDTYEQYF	TGCAGTGCCAACCCCGGGACAGACACCTACGAGCAGTACTTC
-	TRBJ1-1	TRBV15	-	CATSRGWGGMNTEAFF	TGTGCCACCAGCAGGGGCTGGGGAGGAATGAACACTGAAGCTTTCTTT
TRBD1	TRBJ1-1	TRBV5-1	-	CASSSRDRDTEAFF	TGCGCCAGCAGCTCCCGGGACAGGGATACTGAAGCTTTCTTT
-	TRBJ1-1	TRBV20-1	-	CSASEGWNTEAFF	TGCAGTGCTAGCGAGGGGTGGAACACTGAAGCTTTCTTT
-	TRBJ1-5	TRBV20-1	-	CSAADHDSNQPQHF	TGCAGTGCAGCAGACCATGACAGCAATCAGCCCCAGCATTTT
-	TRBJ2-2	TRBV6-1	-	CASRGHQTGELFF	TGTGCCAGCAGAGGACACCAGACCGGGGAGCTGTTTTTT
TRBD2	TRBJ2-5	TRBV20-1	many	CSARDWLAGGQSPLQETQYF	TGCAGTGCTAGAGATTGGCTAGCGGGGGGGCAAAGCCCATTACAAGAGACCCAGTACTTC
TRBD1	TRBJ1-2	TRBV4-1	many	CASSPKDRAVTGYTF	TGCGCCAGCAGCCCGAAGGACAGGGCAGTGACTGGCTACACCTTC
-	TRBJ2-6	TRBV12-3/TRBV12-4	-	CASSLAGAGANILTF	TGTGCCAGCAGTTTAGCCGGCGCTGGGGCCAACATCCTGACTTTC
TRBD2	TRBJ2-2	TRBV12-3/TRBV12-4	many	CASSLRLAGSTGELFF	TGTGCCAGCAGTTTGAGACTAGCGGGGTCCACCGGGGAGCTGTTTTTT
-	TRBJ2-5	TRBV3-1	few	CASSQGLKETQYF	TGTGCCAGCAGCCAAGGACTCAAAGAGACCCAGTACTTC
-	TRBJ1-1	TRBV12-3/TRBV12-4	many	CASRVAEGNTEAFF	TGTGCCAGCAGGGTGGCTGAGGGGAACACTGAAGCTTTCTTT
-	TRBJ1-6	TRBV4-1	-	CASSHLQEFTLHF	TGCGCCAGCAGCCACCTACAGGAATTCACCCTCCACTTT
TRBD1	TRBJ2-7	TRBV6-1	-	CAGDRGLEQYF	TGTGCCGGGGACAGGGGGCTCGAGCAGTACTTC
-	TRBJ2-7	TRBV5-1	-	CASSLPPPGRNYEQYF	TGCGCCAGCAGCTTGCCTCCTCCGGGACGGAACTACGAGCAGTACTTC
-	TRBJ2-7	TRBV12-3/TRBV12-4	many	CASRPYNGEQYF	TGTGCCAGCAGACCATATAACGGAGAGCAGTACTTC
-	TRBJ1-1	TRBV2	many	CASSLEGRVGTEAFF	TGTGCCAGCAGTCTCGAAGGCAGGGTCGGTACTGAAGCTTTCTTT
TRBD1	TRBJ2-5	TRBV6-1	many	CASSRTGGLETQYF	TGTGCCAGCAGCCGGACAGGAGGACTAGAGACCCAGTACTTC
TRBD1	TRBJ1-5	TRBV27	many	CASSIDRGTQPQHF	TGTGCCAGCAGTATCGACAGGGGTACTCAGCCCCAGCATTTT
-	TRBJ2-7	TRBV29-1	-	CSVELDGPGHEQYF	TGCAGCGTTGAATTAGACGGGCCCGGGCACGAGCAGTACTTC
TRBD2	TRBJ2-5	TRBV7-2	few	CASSRSWAGGETQYF	TGTGCCAGCAGCCGCTCTTGGGCGGGGGGGGAGACCCAGTACTTC
-	TRBJ1-1	TRBV4-2	-	CASSQSLDGPTEAFF	TGTGCCAGCAGCCAGTCACTAGATGGGCCCACTGAAGCTTTCTTT
-	TRBJ1-2	TRBV6-1	many	CASSERSQSDGYTF	TGTGCCAGCAGTGAAAGGAGTCAGTCTGACGGCTACACCTTC
-	TRBJ1-2	TRBV28	many	CASSFPDSPYGYTF	TGTGCCAGCAGTTTTCCCGACAGCCCCTATGGCTACACCTTC
TRBD2	TRBJ2-2	TRBV27	many	CASSLWPSGGTGELFF	TGTGCCAGCAGCTTATGGCCTAGCGGGGGGACCGGGGAGCTGTTTTTT
-	TRBJ1-1	TRBV5-1	many	CASSLDQGVEAFF	TGCGCCAGCAGCTTGGACCAGGGTGTTGAAGCTTTCTTT
-	TRBJ2-5	TRBV14	many	CASSQGAGATLPEQETQYF	TGTGCCAGCAGCCAAGGGGCTGGGGCCACTCTACCGGAGCAAGAGACCCAGTACTTC
-	TRBJ2-5	TRBV20-1	many	CSATTQPGHQETQYF	TGCAGTGCTACAACTCAACCGGGCCACCAAGAGACCCAGTACTTC
TRBD1	TRBJ1-2	TRBV4-3	-	CASSQDTGQAWRWGYTF	TGCGCCAGCAGCCAAGATACGGGACAGGCGTGGCGTTGGGGCTACACCTTC
TRBD1	TRBJ1-2	TRBV4-1	many	CASSSLTGAYGYTF	TGCGCCAGCAGCTCACTTACAGGGGCCTATGGCTACACCTTC
TRBD1	TRBJ2-7	TRBV20-1	many	CSASRDRGSEQYF	TGCAGTGCTAGCCGGGACAGGGGAAGCGAGCAGTACTTC
-	TRBJ2-1	TRBV18	-	CASSSRENEQFF	TGTGCCAGCTCATCCAGGGAAAATGAGCAGTTCTTC